This T cell receptor beta chain derives from a study of blood T cell repertoires in COVID-19 (dated by TCRdb to the early 2020s). For the study in its entirety: Samples from collaborators originated in the United States, Italy and Spain and spanned both the acute and convalescent phases of COVID-19. Nearly every sample came with metadata listing a de-identified subject ID, COVID-19 status, age in years and sex. The material from the prospective study consisted of cDNA or gDNA derived from T cells, B-cell-depleted T cells, or PBMCs. The dataset comprised deeply sampled blood TCRbeta repertoires from subjects exposed to, actively infected with, or recovered from COVID-19. Samples were obtained from the ongoing ImmuneRACE study (first 160 participants) and from approximately 1,200 subjects provided by 6 global collaborators. HLA class I and class II types, where available, came from metadata supplied by the sample provider rather than from assay-based typing. A freely available public database, intended as a resource for researchers studying the immune response to SARS-CoV-2, is where the repertoires were released.

Including the terminal cysteine and phenylalanine, the CDR3 comprises 14 residues. Just CDR3 DNA is preserved here, 42 bases in frame from base 1. Deletion took 0 bases off V and 1 base off J, with a span of 7 bases between the germline ends. The germline V gene (reference sequence) yields MNHEY for CDR1 and SMNVEV for CDR2. TCRbeta CDR3 regions were amplified from genomic DNA using the immunoSEQ Assay, a bias-controlled multiplex PCR. In the authors' own workflow: Within the assay, amplification of reference gene primers was used to estimate how many nucleated cells each sample contained. To quantify the absolute abundance of each unique TCRbeta CDR3 rearrangement, sequence reads were collapsed and filtered. For each sample, productive Simpson clonality was calculated as the square root of Simpson's diversity index across productive rearrangements. TCRdb took over this immuneACCESS table, retaining in-frame rearrangements with V and J assigned. Such tables are incomplete; in checked studies, under half of the missing clones stem from an unresolved V gene, and the remainder is unexplained. The D gene and trimming were derived from the DNA, and the V and J assignments and clone size from that table. The sample profile shows approximately 270,000 clones; about 90% of them were found once. The ten largest clones represent about 1.2% of the sample.

Overall results and qualifications from the work: The amount of clinical and demographic metadata varied by source and participant and was provided uncurated.

Participants in the prospective study were enrolled through a virtual design, were aged about 18 to 90 years, and lived in approximately 25 United States geographic areas. To assign participants to cohorts, the prospective study relied on clinical history that participants themselves reported in a screening survey and a study questionnaire. Mobile phlebotomists in the prospective study collected whole blood, serum and a nasopharyngeal or oropharyngeal swab from every participant. Prospective study participants could optionally give additional blood draws and questionnaires over a roughly two-month period. Blood samples from the prospective study were shipped frozen or at room temperature prior to DNA extraction. For this clone: Its antigen remains undetermined. The record has no base qualities; no much larger clone is one base away. In the same sample, other DNA sequences code for this CDR3.

This clonotype was obtained from a human donor in a cohort exposed to, infected with or recovered from COVID-19 (not recorded which). The donor label of this sample is uncertain. The chain is assembled from TRBV27 and TRBJ2-7; TRBD1 is a weak D gene call, 5 bases matching. Sequenced input: PBMCs or T cells enriched from blood (not recorded which). The nucleotides are TGTGCCAGCAGTTTATCCACAGGATCCTACGAGCAGTACTTC. This sequence encodes CASSLSTGSYEQYF.